A single T cell receptor (beta chain) is shown here with its context. The table came from immunoSEQ multiplex PCR; TCRdb's copy has only in-frame clones and leaves some out. The top ten hold 0.95% to 1.5% of the sample, which has under 250,000 clones, roughly nine tenths seen once. This sample is part of a study of blood T cell repertoires in COVID-19. Study-wide context: Samples came from the United States, Italy and Spain, spanning acute and convalescent COVID-19.

V dropped 4 bases and J dropped 6 bases, with 11 bases sitting between them. The length of the CDR3 is 13 residues. The germline V gene has CDR1 SNHLY and CDR2 FYNNEI. The chain carries TRBV2 and TRBJ2-3; D gene uncertain. The material sequenced was peripheral blood. The receptor was isolated from a man aged 25 to 40 with acute or convalescent COVID-19. The CDR3 protein is CASSGDGWDTQYF. As DNA, the CDR3 is TGTGCCAGCAGTGGCGACGGGTGGGATACGCAGTATTTT.